What follows describes a single T cell receptor beta chain. Its antigen is undetermined. The sample originates from a study of siplizumab effects on memory and regulatory T cells. V was clipped by 7 bases and J by 5 bases; unmatched bases: 2. Germline V CDR1 and CDR2: SGDLS, YYNGEE. The CDR3 spans 13 residues. Produced via immunoSEQ multiplex PCR; TCRdb's table is partial and in-frame only. The profile shows 55,000 to 70,000 clones, approximately 95% of them singletons. Whole-study results and caveats: Researchers did not confirm the suppressive function of proliferating Tregs from siplizumab cultures. Tracing alloreactive clones into unstimulated subsets worked for only a minor fraction of them. Major contributors to the alloresponse seemed to be naive T cells, which also appeared more diverse than memory cells.

This sequence joins TRBV9 and TRBJ2-2, with 10 bases lining up with TRBD2. Sequencing used CD8+ T cells sorted from blood. The sequence came from a human donor in good health. CDR3 nucleotides: TGTGCCAGCGTAGCGGGAGGAACCGGGGAGCTGTTTTTT. It yields the protein CASVAGGTGELFF.